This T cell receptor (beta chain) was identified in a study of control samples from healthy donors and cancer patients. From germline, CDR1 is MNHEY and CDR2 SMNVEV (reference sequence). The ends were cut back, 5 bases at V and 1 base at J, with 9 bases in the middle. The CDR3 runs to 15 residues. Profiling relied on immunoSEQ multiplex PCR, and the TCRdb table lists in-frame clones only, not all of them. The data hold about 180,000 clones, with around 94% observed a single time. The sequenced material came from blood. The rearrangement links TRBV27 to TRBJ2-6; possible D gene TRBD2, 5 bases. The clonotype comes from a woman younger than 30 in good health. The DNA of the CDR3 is TGTGCCAGCAGTCTAGGGAGTTCTGGGGCCAACGTCCTGACTTTC. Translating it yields CASSLGSSGANVLTF. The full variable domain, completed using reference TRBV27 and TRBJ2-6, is EAQVTQNPRYLITVTGKKLTVTCSQNMNHEYMSWYRQDPGLGLRQIYYSMNVEVTDKGDVPEGYKVSRKEKRNFPLILESPSPNQTSLYFCASSLGSSGANVLTFGAGSRLTVL.